Detailed here is one TCR beta chain. The data originate from a study of blood T cell repertoires in COVID-19. Study overall: Both acute and convalescent COVID-19 samples were obtained from the United States, Italy and Spain. Sources were T cells, B-cell-depleted T cells, or PBMCs; the material itself was cDNA or gDNA.

In the original analysis: Researchers report that nucleated cell counts were estimated from reference gene primer amplification. The protocol was immunoSEQ multiplex PCR, while the TCRdb copy is restricted to in-frame clones and leaves out a portion. The V and J calls and the clone size are those of that table, but D and trimming were determined from the DNA. The sample shows about 140,000 clones, approximately 91% of them seen only once. Per germline, CDR1 SNHLY and CDR2 FYNNEI. Trimming took off 4 bases at V and 2 bases at J, with 15 bases between the two ends. This CDR3 is built from 15 residues. The rearrangement joins TRBV2 to TRBJ2-7; D is perhaps TRBD2 (7 bases). The source material was peripheral blood. This clonotype originated in a man aged 50 to 59 with active or convalescent COVID-19. The CDR3 reads CASSAAGAGAYEQYF. The CDR3 bases are TGTGCCAGCAGTGCTGCGGGAGCAGGGGCCTACGAGCAGTACTTC.